The next 24 T cell receptor beta chains were all read from a single sample in a study of vaccination effects on CD4 cells after COVID-19. ViraFEST assay sequencing came after antigen-specific CD4+ T cells were expanded with viral peptide pools. The culture ran for roughly ten days, and then CD4+ T cells were isolated. Convalescent patients had PCR-confirmed SARS-CoV-2 infection between March and December 2020. Antigen specificity for these receptors is unknown. The repertoire was sequenced with immunoSEQ multiplex PCR; TCRdb's copy has only in-frame clones and lacks some. Of about 26,000 clones listed, 78% were seen once; the top ten hold more than 15%. The sample in question was CD4+ T cells from PBMCs cultured with HCoV-NL63 spike peptides, obtained before COVID-19 vaccination. The receptor source for this set is a human donor who had a prior SARS-CoV-2 infection.

This clone has only one observation. J is TRBJ1-1 and V is TRBV18; D is unresolved. V lost 0 bases and J 0 bases, leaving 11 bases between the germline ends. The CDR3 covers 16 residues. Germline-derived CDR1 and CDR2 are KGHSH and LQKENI. As DNA, the CDR3 is TGTGCCAGCTCACCACCTTCTTCAGATATGAACACTGAAGCTTTCTTT. Protein product: CASSPPSSDMNTEAFF.

The CDR3 here is CASSQISGSRVNEQFF. DNA of the CDR3: TGTGCCAGCAGCCAGATTAGCGGGAGTAGGGTGAATGAGCAGTTCTTC. The V and J genes are TRBV7-3 and TRBJ2-1, with TRBD2 identical over 9 bases. The ends lost 5 bases at V and 7 bases at J; junction bases unmatched: 12. The CDR3 has 16 residues. Germline CDR1 is SGHTA and CDR2 is FQGTGA.

The chain is built from TRBV4-2 and TRBJ2-3; 12 bases fit TRBD2. There are 16 residues in the CDR3. Trimming removed 0 bases from V and 4 bases from J; junction bases left unmatched: 2. Germline CDR1 and CDR2: LGHNA and YNFKEQ. In DNA form, the CDR3 reads TGTGCCAGCAGCCAAGAGACTAGCGGGAGTTCAGATACGCAGTATTTT. Its protein is CASSQETSGSSDTQYF.

The gene calls are TRBV27 and TRBJ2-1, with 7 bases aligning to TRBD2. V lost 0 bases and J lost 5; bases outside the gene matches: 7. Germline CDR1 reads MNHEY; CDR2 reads SMNVEV (reference sequence). This CDR3 region has 16 residues. The CDR3 sequence: CASSLSYGTTNNEQFF. CDR3 bases: TGTGCCAGCAGTTTATCGTACGGGACTACAAACAATGAGCAGTTCTTC.

The J gene is TRBJ1-6, the V gene TRBV28; D gene ambiguous. Germline CDR1 MDHEN, CDR2 SYDVKM. The CDR3 contains 12 residues. V was shortened by 9 bases and J by 6 bases, with 9 bases between the two germline ends. The CDR3 loop reads CASGPLNSPLHF. CDR3 DNA sequence: TGTGCCAGTGGACCCCTTAATTCACCCCTCCACTTT.

This chain connects TRBV5-4 to TRBJ2-7; 7 bases agree with TRBD1. In germline, CDR1 is SGHNT, CDR2 YYREEE (reference sequence). With 4 bases clipped from V and 5 bases from J, the junction kept 6 bases outside the gene matches. This CDR3 region has 13 residues. CDR3 loop: CASSRQGGHEQYF. CDR3 DNA sequence: TGTGCCAGCAGCCGACAGGGTGGGCACGAGCAGTACTTC.

V usage is TRBV24-1 and J usage is TRBJ2-3; weak D call: TRBD2 (6 bases). Germline V CDR1 and CDR2: KGHDR, SFDVKD. This CDR3 has 16 amino acids. The V end was cut by 3 bases, the J end by 1 base, with 13 bases between. The CDR3 bases are TGTGCCACCAGTGATGGCGATAAGCGGGGCACAGATACGCAGTATTTT. Its protein is CATSDGDKRGTDTQYF.

V gene TRBV4-1 combines with J gene TRBJ1-2, with D perhaps TRBD1 (5 bases). CDR1 and CDR2 (germline): MGHRA, YSYEKL. Deletions cut 0 bases from V and 1 base from J, with 12 bases between. CDR3 length: 16 amino acids. The CDR3 spells CASSQDGAGDNYGYTF. As DNA, the CDR3 is TGCGCCAGCAGCCAAGATGGGGCAGGTGATAACTATGGCTACACCTTC.

The chain joins TRBV4-2 to TRBJ2-2; 14 nucleotides agree with TRBD2. The CDR3 totals 19 residues. CDR1 and CDR2 (germline): LGHNA, YNFKEQ. Unmatched junction bases numbered 15, after V lost 8 bases and J lost 4 bases. The CDR3 sequence: CASLMLPGLAGARTGELFF. The CDR3 coding sequence is TGTGCCAGCCTAATGCTACCGGGACTAGCGGGAGCTCGCACCGGGGAGCTGTTTTTT.

The sample holds a few counts of this clone. V and J are TRBV2 and TRBJ1-4, with a weak D call TRBD1 (5 bases). Germline lookup yields CDR1 SNHLY and CDR2 FYNNEI. The V and J ends lost 4 bases and 10 bases respectively, with 16 bases between them. The CDR3 is made up of 14 amino acids. CDR3 DNA sequence: TGTGCCAGCAGTGTCGGGGAGGGGCGGCGAAAACTGTTTTTT. Translating it yields CASSVGEGRRKLFF.

The chain employs TRBV9 and TRBJ2-1; D gene uncertain. CDR1 is SGDLS and CDR2 is YYNGEE in the germline V gene. The CDR3 is made up of 16 amino acids. Between the trimmed V and J ends, which lost 2 bases and 2 bases, there was a span of 14 bases. Written as DNA, the CDR3 is TGTGCCAGCAGCGTTTTGTCGGACGCCGCCTACAATGAGCAGTTCTTC. Amino acid sequence: CASSVLSDAAYNEQFF.

CDR3 nucleotides: TGTGCCACCAGCAGAGATAGGTGGACCCAGTACTTC. This encodes CATSRDRWTQYF. The rearrangement uses TRBV15 and TRBJ2-5; D is undetermined. CDR3 length: 12 residues. V lost 0 bases and J 7 bases, leaving 6 bases between the germline ends. Germline CDR1 and CDR2: LNHNV and YYDKDF (reference sequence). Full variable domain (remainder filled in from reference TRBV15 and TRBJ2-5): DAMVIQNPRYQVTQFGKPVTLSCSQTLNHNVMYWYQQKSSQAPKLLFHYYDKDFNNEADTPDNFQSRRPNTSFCFLDIRSPGLGDTAMYLCATSRDRWTQYFGPGTRLLVL.

The genes are TRBV5-6 and TRBJ2-1; D may be TRBD2 (5 bases). V lost 0 bases and J 3 bases, leaving 10 bases between the germline ends. From germline, CDR1 is SGHDT and CDR2 YYEEEE. The CDR3 is 15 residues long. CDR3 nucleotides: TGTGCCAGCAGCTTGGGACGAGGGATCTACAATGAGCAGTTCTTC. Protein sequence: CASSLGRGIYNEQFF.

The chain uses TRBV11-3 and TRBJ2-2, with D possibly being TRBD1 (5 bases). Germline values: CDR1 SGHNT, CDR2 YENEEA. The CDR3 totals 14 residues. V lost 5 bases, J lost 2 bases, and 9 bases lay in between. The CDR3 loop reads CASSPRANTGELFF. The CDR3 DNA reads as TGTGCCAGCAGCCCCAGGGCCAACACCGGGGAGCTGTTTTTT.

This chain joins TRBV7-2 and TRBJ1-5; D gene ambiguous. V shed 1 base and J shed 2 bases, with 0 bases lying between them. Germline CDR1 and CDR2: SGHTA and FQGNSA. This CDR3 is built from 12 residues. CDR3 bases: TGTGCCAGCAGCTTAGGCAATCAGCCCCAGCATTTT. Its translation: CASSLGNQPQHF.

The chain joins TRBV7-6 to TRBJ1-4, with D perhaps matching TRBD1 (6 bases). The ends were cut back, 5 bases at V and 7 bases at J, with 17 bases in the middle. This CDR3 contains 15 residues. CDR1 is SGHVS and CDR2 is FNYEAQ in the germline V gene. The CDR3 is CASSRYRAGGEKLFF. The CDR3 DNA reads TGTGCCAGCAGCCGGTACAGGGCTGGGGGTGAAAAACTGTTTTTT.

The rearrangement links TRBV5-1 to TRBJ1-5; D is perhaps TRBD1 (5 bases). Germline V gene data show CDR1 as SGHRS and CDR2 as YFSETQ. The CDR3 loop spans 17 amino acids. Trimming stripped 3 bases from V and 4 bases from J, with 20 bases between. CDR3 amino acids: CASSCPGTATLNQPQHF. CDR3 DNA: TGCGCCAGCAGCTGTCCTGGGACGGCTACCCTTAATCAGCCCCAGCATTTT.

By proportion, this clone is medium-sized. The V gene is TRBV2, the J gene TRBJ2-1; D not certain. The germline CDR1 and CDR2 sequences are SNHLY and FYNNEI. The CDR3 has 13 residues. The V end lost 4 bases, the J end lost 6 bases, and 10 bases lay between the germline ends. CDR3 DNA: TGTGCCAGCAGTGCCCGACTGGGCAATGAGCAGTTCTTC. Amino acid sequence: CASSARLGNEQFF.

The chain is built from TRBV11-2 and TRBJ2-3; the match to TRBD1 covers 8 bases. The germline gives CDR1 SGHAT, CDR2 FQNNGV. CDR3 length equals 14 residues. After removal of 4 bases from V and 11 bases from J, the junction contained 11 bases not matched to a gene. The CDR3 loop is CASSSGGTAGQQYF. DNA for the CDR3: TGTGCCAGCAGCTCAGGGGGCACGGCGGGACAGCAGTATTTT.

The chain employs TRBV24-1 and TRBJ2-1; the D gene is possibly TRBD1 (5 bases). The V and J ends lost 0 bases and 6 bases respectively, with 14 bases between them. The CDR3 runs 16 residues. Per the germline V gene, CDR1 is KGHDR and CDR2 is SFDVKD. This CDR3 is CATSDLGQGFGNEQFF. The CDR3 nucleotides read TGTGCCACCAGTGATTTGGGGCAGGGTTTTGGCAATGAGCAGTTCTTC.

J is TRBJ2-1 and V is TRBV10-1, with 7 bases aligning to TRBD1. CDR1 WNHNN and CDR2 SYGVQD come from the germline V gene (reference sequence). With 6 bases clipped from V and 0 bases from J, the junction kept 8 bases outside the gene matches. CDR3 length: 16 amino acids. The CDR3 DNA follows: TGCGCCAGCAGGGCCACCAGGGGGAGCTCCTACAATGAGCAGTTCTTC. Translated, it gives CASRATRGSSYNEQFF.

V and J are TRBV5-4 and TRBJ2-1, with 13 bases lining up with TRBD2. The length of the CDR3 is 15 residues. V was pared by 3 bases and J by 8 bases, with 5 bases of the junction left unmatched. Germline lookup yields CDR1 SGHNT and CDR2 YYREEE (reference sequence). The CDR3 sequence is CASSWTSGGVYEQFF. CDR3 nucleotides: TGTGCCAGCAGCTGGACTAGCGGGGGAGTCTATGAGCAGTTCTTC.

This chain uses TRBV29-1 with TRBJ1-1; D is uncertain. There are 14 residues in the CDR3. From germline, CDR1 is SQVTM and CDR2 ANQGSEA. V was shortened by 7 bases and J by 5 bases, with 20 bases between the two germline ends. CDR3 sequence (DNA): TGCAGCGCCATACCAAGCCGAACGAGGACTGAAGCTTTCTTT. Residues: CSAIPSRTRTEAFF.

The chain carries TRBV14 and TRBJ2-7; D uncertain. The CDR3 loop spans 14 amino acids. Germline V gene lookup returns CDR1 SGHDN and CDR2 FVKESK. V was clipped by 1 base and J by 0 bases, with 7 bases between them. The CDR3 loop reads CASSQVLGSYEQYF. The CDR3 DNA is TGTGCCAGCAGCCAAGTTCTGGGCTCCTACGAGCAGTACTTC. The whole variable domain, remainder taken from reference TRBV14 and TRBJ2-7, is EAGVTQFPSHSVIEKGQTVTLRCDPISGHDNLYWYRRVMGKEIKFLLHFVKESKQDESGMPNNRFLAERTGGTYSTLKVQPAELEDSGVYFCASSQVLGSYEQYFGPGTRLTVT.